This T cell receptor beta chain was found in a study of blood T cells in healthy people across ages. Study-wide results and limits: Long-lived donors exceeded aged donors in naive CD4+ cells and diversity.

Comment on this clonotype: The antigen is not known.

A J-beta primer mix and a sample-barcoded 5' primer were used in a second PCR of about 7 to 12 cycles. Each CDR3 protein gets one entry after TCRdb re-called the 5' RACE reads with MiXCR. The data contain around 1,900,000 distinct CDR3 sequences, 35% to 50% of them singletons. Sequencing input: blood. This receptor was identified in a human donor in good health.

The CDR3 loop is CASSQSDGNHQPQHF. In nucleotides, the CDR3 is TGCGCCAGCAGCCAATCCGACGGTAATCATCAGCCCCAGCATTTT. The chain uses TRBV4-3 and TRBJ1-5, with no clear D. Trimming removed 2 bases from V and 5 bases from J, with 13 bases in between. Germline V gene sequence: CDR1 LGHNA, CDR2 YSLEER. This CDR3 spans 15 amino acids.